The clone carrying this T cell receptor (beta chain) was seen a handful of times. The source of the sample is a study of T cells in Graves' hyperthyroidism and ophthalmopathy. What was amplified from RNA transcripts were TCR beta CDR3 regions. HTBI primers were the set used in a first-round RT-PCR of the TCR CDR3. TCRdb called the multiplex PCR reads again in MiXCR, with one record for every CDR3 protein. The table has fewer than 750,000 distinct CDR3 sequences, around 45% seen once; the top ten hold around 8%. The CDR3 consists of 14 residues. Losses at the gene ends were 3 bases for V and 8 bases for J; bases not matched to a gene: 6. Germline V gives CDR1 SGHTA, CDR2 FQGNSA.

This rearrangement joins TRBV7-2 to TRBJ2-1, with 8 positions matching TRBD2. Input material: peripheral blood or thyroid tissue (not recorded which). The TCR sequence derives from a woman aged 18-29 years with Graves' hyperthyroidism. DNA of the CDR3: TGTGCCAGCAGCTTGACGGGAGGGCTCGATGAGCAGTTCTTC. Protein: CASSLTGGLDEQFF.